The 3 T cell receptor beta chains below were found in one sample sequenced in a study of T cell repertoires in cytomegalovirus infection. TCRdb processed the reads anew with MiXCR; each CDR3 protein has one entry. The sample contains around 530,000 distinct CDR3 sequences, 15% to 20% of which appear only once. What was sequenced was CD8+ T cells from PBMCs. The receptors were gathered from a human donor in good health (CMV status not recorded). Some clones in this sample may be carry-over from other donors' samples.

This sequence joins TRBV10-3 and TRBJ1-5; D is possibly TRBD1 (5 bases). The CDR3 runs to 16 residues. Looked up from germline, CDR1 is ENHRY and CDR2 is SYGVKD. Trimming took off 0 bases at V and 3 bases at J, with 12 bases between the two ends. CDR3 residues: CAISESTRASNQPQHF. The CDR3 nucleotides are TGTGCCATCAGTGAGTCTACCAGGGCCTCCAATCAGCCCCAGCATTTT.

This clonotype was detected ten times or more. The chain carries TRBV7-8 and TRBJ2-6; TRBD2 might be the D (6 bases). Germline-derived CDR1 and CDR2 are SGHVS and FQNEAQ. Deletions cut 1 base from V and 1 base from J, with 11 bases between. The CDR3 runs to 17 residues. CDR3 sequence reads: CASSLEAGGSGANVLTF. CDR3 DNA sequence: TGTGCCAGCAGCTTAGAGGCCGGGGGATCTGGGGCCAACGTCCTGACTTTC.

Comments on this clonotype: It is likely a read error, because the conserved phenylalanine at the end of the CDR3 is missing. This chain joins TRBV6-5 and TRBJ2-7, with 10 positions matching TRBD1. CDR1 and CDR2 from the germline V gene are MNHEY and SVGAGI. The CDR3 contains 14 residues. Trimming removed 6 bases from V and 6 bases from J; junction bases left unmatched: 8. The CDR3 nucleotides read TGTGCCAGCAGAACCGGGACAGGGGCCCGCGAGCAGTACTTA. It is translated as CASRTGTGAREQYL.